This T cell receptor beta chain was retrieved from a study of metastatic and nonmetastatic thyroid tumors. The overall study: Patients with malignant and benign thyroid disease provided blood and tumor or nodule tissue, whose repertoires were compared.

The germline CDR1 and CDR2 sequences are SGDLS and YYNGEE. Trimming removed 0 bases from V and 8 bases from J, with 14 bases in between. This CDR3 region has 14 residues. Regarding the study as a whole: Reportedly, malignant thyroid tumors had significantly higher TCR beta diversity than benign nodules, in blood and tumor.

Comments on this clone: As yet, its antigen is unknown.

Per the authors' pipeline: To classify distant metastasis in papillary thyroid cancer, a model was built from CDR3 differences across clinicopathological groups. MiXCR re-clonotyped the PCR reads for TCRdb. These V and J calls derive from TCRdb rather than the authors' analysis. The table lists 30,000 to 45,000 clones, roughly 50% of them singletons. Nobody among the patients had been given any treatment before thyroid surgery. This receptor was identified in a male donor with papillary thyroid cancer or a benign thyroid nodule (not recorded which). Some clones in this sample may be carry-over from other donors' samples. The chain is built from TRBV9 and TRBJ1-2; D perhaps matches TRBD1 (6 bases). Input material: tumor tissue. This chain's CDR3 is CASSVAGHIQGYTF. The CDR3 nucleotides read TGTGCCAGCAGCGTAGCGGGACACATCCAGGGCTACACCTTC.